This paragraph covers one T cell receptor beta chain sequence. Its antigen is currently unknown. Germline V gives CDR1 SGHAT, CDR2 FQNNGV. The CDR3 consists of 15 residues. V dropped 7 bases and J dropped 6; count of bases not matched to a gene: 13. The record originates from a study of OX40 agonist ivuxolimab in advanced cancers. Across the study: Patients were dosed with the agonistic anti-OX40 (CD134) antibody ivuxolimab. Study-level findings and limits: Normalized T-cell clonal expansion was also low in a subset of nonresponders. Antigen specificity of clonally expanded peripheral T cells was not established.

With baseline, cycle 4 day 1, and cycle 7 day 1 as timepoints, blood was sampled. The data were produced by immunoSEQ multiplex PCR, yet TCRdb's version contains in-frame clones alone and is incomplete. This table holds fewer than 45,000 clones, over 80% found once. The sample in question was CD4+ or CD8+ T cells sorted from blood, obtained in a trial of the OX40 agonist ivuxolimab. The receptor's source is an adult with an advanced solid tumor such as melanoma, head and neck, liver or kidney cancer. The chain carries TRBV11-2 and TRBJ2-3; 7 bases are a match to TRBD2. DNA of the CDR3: TGTGCCAGCAACGAACTAGCGCTGGGTGTGGATACGCAGTATTTT. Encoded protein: CASNELALGVDTQYF.